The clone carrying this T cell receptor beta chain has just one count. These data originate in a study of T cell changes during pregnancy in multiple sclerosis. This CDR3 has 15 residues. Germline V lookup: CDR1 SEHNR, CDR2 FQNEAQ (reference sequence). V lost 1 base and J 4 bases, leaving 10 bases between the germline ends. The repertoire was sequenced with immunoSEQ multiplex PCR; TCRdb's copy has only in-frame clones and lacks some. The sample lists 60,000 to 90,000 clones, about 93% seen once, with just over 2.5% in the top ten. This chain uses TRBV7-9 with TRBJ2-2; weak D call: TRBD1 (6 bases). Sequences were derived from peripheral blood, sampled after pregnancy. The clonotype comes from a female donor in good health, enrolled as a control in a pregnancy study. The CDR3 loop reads CASSLGGLGTGELFF. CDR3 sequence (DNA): TGTGCCAGCAGCTTAGGGGGGCTAGGCACCGGGGAGCTGTTTTTT.